This T cell receptor beta chain was sequenced in a study of CD8 T cells in ankylosing spondylitis. General study points: A motif in TCR beta, a set of eight or nine highly homologous variants, appeared characteristic of ankylosing spondylitis blood. Clones linked with disease were CD8+ and fairly uncommon in the peripheral blood.

As regards this clonotype: What it binds is not known.

V was trimmed by 3 bases and J by 3 bases, leaving 12 bases between them. This CDR3 contains 14 residues. Per the germline V gene, CDR1 is LGHDT and CDR2 is YNNKEL (reference sequence). TCRdb independently ran MiXCR on the 5' RACE reads; one entry per CDR3 protein. The table lists about 390,000 distinct CDR3 sequences, under 25% of them singletons, with about 17% in the top ten. The specimen sequenced was blood, either unsorted or a sorted T cell fraction (not recorded which). This clonotype was sampled from a male donor with ankylosing spondylitis. The chain combines TRBV3-1 with TRBJ2-7; D perhaps matches TRBD2 (5 bases). CDR3 sequence (DNA): TGTGCCAGCAGCCATCGGGGATCCAACTACGAGCAGTACTTC. Its translation is CASSHRGSNYEQYF.